These 22 T cell receptor beta chains originate from one sample sequenced in a study of CD8 T cells in Susac syndrome. RNA in amounts of about 0.45 to 1 ug was reverse transcribed with random hexamers. Via MiXCR, TCRdb re-called the immunoSEQ multiplex PCR reads, giving one row per CDR3 protein. The data show 300,000 or so distinct CDR3 sequences, with 90% to 95% seen just once and over 0.05% held by the top ten. The sequencing input was CD4+ T cells from PBMCs. The receptors were sampled from a human donor with multiple sclerosis.

This rearrangement joins TRBV2 to TRBJ1-6, with D perhaps matching TRBD1 (6 bases). Germline loops: CDR1 SNHLY, CDR2 FYNNEI. There are 12 residues in the CDR3. V shed 8 bases and J shed 10 bases, with 12 bases lying between them. CDR3 coding DNA: TGTGCCAGCCAGGGGACCCCGTCACCCCTCCACTTT. Translating gives CASQGTPSPLHF.

This rearrangement joins TRBV7-2 to TRBJ2-6; perhaps D is TRBD1 or TRBD2 (5 bases each). V lost 6 bases to trimming and J lost 4 bases, with 13 bases between them. CDR3 size: 15 residues. Per the germline V gene, CDR1 is SGHTA and CDR2 is FQGNSA. This CDR3 is CASSLGWDGANVLTF. The DNA of the CDR3 is TGTGCCAGCAGTCTAGGATGGGACGGGGCCAACGTCCTGACTTTC.

This clonotype was detected only a few times. This chain links TRBV30 with TRBJ2-4; D may be TRBD1 (7 bases). CDR1 is GTSNPN and CDR2 is SVGIG in the germline V gene (reference sequence). Trimming took 2 bases from V and 6 from J, leaving 11 bases between them. CDR3 length: 13 amino acids. The CDR3 DNA reads as TGTGCCTGGAGTTGGGGGGACAGAAACATTCAGTACTTC. Its protein product is CAWSWGDRNIQYF.

The chain carries TRBV12-3 or TRBV12-4 and TRBJ1-2; no firm D call. V was shortened by 6 bases and J by 5 bases, with 16 bases between the two germline ends. The CDR3 is 14 amino acids. The CDR3 coding sequence is TGTGCCAGCAGCCCCTTAGACATTACTTATGGCTACACCTTC. Translation: CASSPLDITYGYTF.

The chain joins TRBV6-6 to TRBJ2-1; 11 nucleotides line up with TRBD2. This CDR3 is built from 15 residues. Germline loops: CDR1 MNHNY, CDR2 SVGAGI (reference sequence). With V trimmed by 7 bases and J by 5 bases, 7 bases remained unmatched. CDR3 DNA: TGTGCCAGCATTCTGACTAGCGGGACCCACAATGAGCAGTTCTTC. It translates to CASILTSGTHNEQFF.

Only one count was recorded for this clonotype. This chain uses TRBV29-1 with TRBJ2-5; the match to TRBD2 covers 10 bases. The V gene's germline CDR1 is SQVTM and CDR2 ANQGSEA. This CDR3 region has 14 residues. Trimming cost V 2 bases and J 4 bases; bases outside gene matches: 4. Here the CDR3 DNA reads TGCAGCGTTGAACTCCTAGCGGGAGCAGAGACCCAGTACTTC. Translation gives CSVELLAGAETQYF.

CDR3 DNA: TGTGCCAGCAACAGACAGGGGGCGAACACTGAAGCTTTCTTT. Its translation: CASNRQGANTEAFF. The chain combines TRBV2 with TRBJ1-1; 10 bases map to TRBD1. The CDR3 contains 14 residues. The V and J ends lost 7 bases and 1 base, in that order; junction bases with no gene match: 3. Germline V gene data show CDR1 as SNHLY and CDR2 as FYNNEI.

This sequence joins TRBV7-9 and TRBJ1-3; the D gene is possibly TRBD1 (5 bases). The germline V gene encodes CDR1 SEHNR and CDR2 FQNEAQ (reference sequence). V was pared by 0 bases and J by 0 bases, with 12 bases between. CDR3 length: 17 residues. In DNA form, the CDR3 reads TGTGCCAGCAGCTTAGCGCTCGGGACTTTCTCTGGAAACACCATATATTTT. It encodes CASSLALGTFSGNTIYF.

The genes are TRBV7-9 and TRBJ2-7; TRBD2 matches at 8 bases. The CDR3 covers 14 residues. The germline V gene has CDR1 SEHNR and CDR2 FQNEAQ (reference sequence). Losses at the gene ends were 5 bases for V and 4 bases for J; bases not matched to a gene: 7. This CDR3 is CASSQAGDAYEQYF. CDR3 nucleotide sequence: TGTGCCAGCAGCCAAGCGGGAGACGCATACGAGCAGTACTTC.

This chain connects TRBV7-2 to TRBJ1-1, with 9 bases matching TRBD1. After removal of 5 bases from V and 4 bases from J, the junction contained 17 bases not matched to a gene. Per germline, CDR1 SGHTA and CDR2 FQGNSA. This CDR3 is built from 18 residues. CDR3 sequence: CASSRQSGTGRGGTEAFF. Written as DNA, the CDR3 is TGTGCCAGCAGCCGGCAGTCCGGGACAGGGAGAGGGGGCACTGAAGCTTTCTTT.

The chain uses TRBV11-2 and TRBJ1-1, with D possibly matching TRBD1 (6 bases). The V gene lost 5 bases and the J gene lost 5 bases, with 21 bases spanning the gap. The germline CDR1 and CDR2 sequences are SGHAT and FQNNGV. The CDR3 is 16 amino acids. Here the CDR3 DNA reads TGTGCCAGCAGCCAATTCCCTAACCAGGGGAAAACTGAAGCTTTCTTT. Translation gives CASSQFPNQGKTEAFF.

The V and J genes are TRBV7-8 and TRBJ2-3; 11 bases fit TRBD2. CDR1 and CDR2 (germline): SGHVS, FQNEAQ. Trimming cost V 1 base and J 7 bases; bases outside gene matches: 4. CDR3 length equals 15 residues. The CDR3 here is CASSLVAGGRHTQYF. The CDR3, as DNA: TGTGCCAGCAGCTTAGTAGCGGGAGGGCGACATACGCAGTATTTT. The variable domain in full, with the rest retrieved from reference TRBV7-8 and TRBJ2-3, is GAGVSQSPRYKVAKRGQDVALRCDPISGHVSLFWYQQALGQGPEFLTYFQNEAQLDKSGLPSDRFFAERPEGSVSTLKIQRTQQEDSAVYLCASSLVAGGRHTQYFGPGTRLTVL.

This clonotype has only one observation. J is TRBJ2-1 and V is TRBV10-3, with 8 bases fitting TRBD2. The V gene end was trimmed by 4 bases and the J gene end by 5 bases; junction bases not matched to a gene: 7. The CDR3 is 15 residues long. In germline, CDR1 is ENHRY, CDR2 SYGVKD. For the CDR3, the DNA is TGTGCCATCAGTGGGTCGGGGGGGCTAAACAATGAGCAGTTCTTC. Encoded protein: CAISGSGGLNNEQFF.

The rearrangement joins TRBV15 to TRBJ2-1; TRBD2 is a possible D gene (6 bases). Germline V lookup: CDR1 LNHNV, CDR2 YYDKDF (reference sequence). The CDR3 has 16 residues. Trimming took off 0 bases at V and 3 bases at J, with 12 bases between the two ends. The CDR3 region has the DNA TGTGCCACCAGCAGAGATCAACTAGCTAGCTACAATGAGCAGTTCTTC. Its translation: CATSRDQLASYNEQFF.

V gene TRBV12-5 combines with J gene TRBJ2-5; 7 bases are shared with TRBD2. This CDR3 has 17 residues. V gave up 1 base and J gave up 10 bases; unmatched junction bases: 18. From germline, CDR1 is LGHNT and CDR2 FRNRAP. CDR3 DNA: TGTGCTAGTGGTTTGGCATACGGGACTCCCCGGGAGGAGGTCCAGTACTTC. It is translated as CASGLAYGTPREEVQYF.

The chain recombines TRBV5-1 with TRBJ2-7, with D unresolved. Germline V gene data show CDR1 as SGHRS and CDR2 as YFSETQ. Trimming left V 0 bases short and J 3 bases short, with 13 bases between. The CDR3 covers 15 residues. The CDR3 sequence: CASSLGPLTRYEQYF. For the CDR3, the DNA is TGCGCCAGCAGCTTGGGACCCCTGACCCGCTACGAGCAGTACTTC.

The genes are TRBV3-1 and TRBJ1-4, with unresolved D. CDR1 LGHDT and CDR2 YNNKEL come from the germline V gene (reference sequence). The CDR3 is made up of 13 amino acids. Trimming shortened V by 3 bases and J by 8 bases, and 10 bases separated the two germline ends. CDR3 sequence reads: CASSHEGREKLFF. The CDR3, as DNA: TGTGCCAGCAGCCATGAGGGCCGGGAAAAACTGTTTTTT.

V gene TRBV19 combines with J gene TRBJ2-5; D may be TRBD1 or TRBD2 (6 bases each). Trimming cost V 7 bases and J 5 bases, with 17 bases left between them. This CDR3 contains 14 residues. The germline CDR1 and CDR2 sequences are LNHDA and SQIVND (reference sequence). CDR3 sequence reads: CASKGGRYEETQYF. As DNA, the CDR3 is TGTGCCAGTAAGGGGGGCCGGTACGAGGAGACCCAGTACTTC.

The J gene is TRBJ1-2, the V gene TRBV4-2; 8 bases agree with TRBD1. In germline, CDR1 is LGHNA, CDR2 YNFKEQ. After removal of 5 bases from V and 6 bases from J, the junction contained 11 bases not matched to a gene. CDR3 length: 15 amino acids. The CDR3 DNA follows: TGTGCCAGCAGCTTCACCGTGGACAGGGCGGATGGCTACACCTTC. Translation gives CASSFTVDRADGYTF.

CDR3 protein: CASSLAASGTNTGELFF. In DNA, the CDR3 is TGCGCCAGCAGCTTGGCGGCTAGCGGGACGAACACCGGGGAGCTGTTTTTT. The genes are TRBV5-1 and TRBJ2-2; TRBD2 aligns across 9 bases. The CDR3 extends over 17 amino acids. The junction had 3 bases not matched to a gene; V was cut back by 0 bases and J by 0 bases. Germline V gene lookup returns CDR1 SGHRS and CDR2 YFSETQ.

In DNA form, the CDR3 reads TGTGCCAGCAGAGGTTTGGGGGGCTTTTGGAATGAGCAGTTCTTC. Translated, it gives CASRGLGGFWNEQFF. This chain uses TRBV11-2 with TRBJ2-1; D may be TRBD1 or TRBD2 (6 bases each). V was shortened by 6 bases and J by 7 bases, with 19 bases between the two germline ends. Germline CDR1 SGHAT, CDR2 FQNNGV. There are 15 residues in the CDR3.

The rearrangement links TRBV10-3 to TRBJ1-5, with 7 bases fitting TRBD1. With 10 bases clipped from V and 1 base from J, the junction kept 4 bases outside the gene matches. Per the germline V gene, CDR1 is ENHRY and CDR2 is SYGVKD. This CDR3 has 13 amino acids. CDR3 nucleotide sequence: TGTGCCAGCTCGACAGGGAGCAATCAGCCCCAGCATTTT. Protein product: CASSTGSNQPQHF.